This record covers a single T cell receptor beta chain. This record belongs to a study of cytomegalovirus exposure and HLA in healthy donors. 13 Jbeta primers and 60 Vbeta primers were used for the PCR. TCRdb's copy holds only in-frame clones and misses some; the assay was immunoSEQ multiplex PCR. The sample holds some 120,000 clones. The specimen was PBMCs. The sequence derives from an older woman in good health and CMV-seronegative.

The CDR3 protein is CASSQNTIAGWNEQFF. The CDR3 DNA sequence: TGCGCCAGCAGCCAAAACACTATAGCGGGGTGGAATGAGCAGTTCTTC. V is TRBV4-1 and J is TRBJ2-1, with TRBD2 matching 8 bases. The germline gives CDR1 MGHRA, CDR2 YSYEKL. This CDR3 is 16 amino acids long. After removal of 2 bases from V and 7 bases from J, the junction contained 10 bases not matched to a gene.